Following are 11 T cell receptor beta chains from one sample sequenced in a study of blood T cell repertoires in COVID-19. Only in-frame clones appear in the TCRdb table, and some are missing; sequencing was by immunoSEQ multiplex PCR. Among roughly 250,000 clones listed, roughly 88% were seen once. The material sequenced was PBMCs or T cells enriched from blood (not recorded which). These receptors were taken from a woman aged 40 to 50 with acute COVID-19.

This chain joins TRBV3-1 (or the pseudogene TRBV3-2) and TRBJ1-4; possible D gene TRBD1, 5 bases. This CDR3 region has 14 residues. CDR1 is LGHDT, CDR2 YNNKEL, per germline (reference sequence). V dropped 3 bases and J dropped 8 bases, with 13 bases sitting between them. Written as DNA, the CDR3 is TGTGCCAGCAGCCAGGCACTGGAGGGGGAAAAACTGTTTTTT. It specifies CASSQALEGEKLFF.

V gene TRBV2 combines with J gene TRBJ1-2; 7 nucleotides match TRBD1. The V and J ends lost 4 bases and 8 bases, in that order; junction bases with no gene match: 13. The CDR3 runs 15 residues. CDR1 and CDR2 (germline): SNHLY, FYNNEI. CDR3 loop: CASSVEDRFGGGYTF. CDR3 DNA sequence: TGTGCCAGCAGTGTAGAGGACAGGTTCGGTGGGGGCTACACCTTC.

This clone has only one observation. J is TRBJ2-1 and V is TRBV5-5, with 8 bases identical to TRBD2. Trimming at V came to 5 bases and at J to 4 bases, leaving 8 bases not matched to a gene. Germline CDR1 SGHKS, CDR2 YYEKEE (reference sequence). The CDR3 consists of 15 residues. CDR3 loop: CASSPGLGGYNEQFF. CDR3 sequence (DNA): TGTGCCAGCAGTCCGGGACTAGGTGGATACAATGAGCAGTTCTTC.

The rearrangement links TRBV6-5 to TRBJ2-7, with TRBD1 matching 7 bases. Trimming took 0 bases from V and 12 from J; bases not matched to a gene: 8. The CDR3 extends over 13 amino acids. CDR1 MNHEY and CDR2 SVGAGI come from the germline V gene. The CDR3 sequence: CASSYSMNGQAYF. The CDR3 DNA sequence: TGTGCCAGCAGTTACTCGATGAATGGACAGGCGTACTTC.

The chain has TRBV6-5 and TRBJ2-4, with TRBD2 as a possible D gene (6 bases). There are 16 residues in the CDR3. Germline V gene data show CDR1 as MNHEY and CDR2 as SVGAGI. V lost 1 base and J 0 bases, leaving 10 bases between the germline ends. DNA for the CDR3: TGTGCCAGCAGTTACTTGCCAGCGGGAGCCAAAAACATTCAGTACTTC. This gives the protein CASSYLPAGAKNIQYF.

This clone appeared once. The rearrangement joins TRBV5-1 to TRBJ2-3; D is perhaps TRBD2 (6 bases). Germline V lookup: CDR1 SGHRS, CDR2 YFSETQ. The CDR3 runs to 17 residues. V gave up 4 bases and J gave up 5 bases, with 23 bases separating them. The DNA for the CDR3 is TGCGCCAGCAGCAAAAGACCCACTAGCTTCGATGGAGATACGCAGTATTTT. Protein sequence: CASSKRPTSFDGDTQYF.

V is TRBV12-3 or TRBV12-4 and J is TRBJ2-1; D call uncertain. Between the trimmed V and J ends, which lost 4 bases and 3 bases, there was a span of 7 bases. The CDR3 contains 13 residues. CDR3 region: CASSSQIYNEQFF. The CDR3 region has the DNA TGTGCCAGCAGTTCGCAGATCTACAATGAGCAGTTCTTC.

In its sample, this clone was seen a few times. The rearrangement joins TRBV14 to TRBJ2-1; D is perhaps TRBD2 (5 bases). The germline V and J ends were trimmed by 1 base and 5 bases, with 15 bases remaining between them. Germline V gives CDR1 SGHDN, CDR2 FVKESK. The CDR3 covers 16 residues. CDR3 nucleotides: TGTGCCAGCAGCCAAGGGCCGACTAACCTACACAATGAGCAGTTCTTC. Translated: CASSQGPTNLHNEQFF.

V gene TRBV14 combines with J gene TRBJ1-3; D is uncertain. The CDR3 extends over 14 amino acids. The V end was cut by 4 bases, the J end by 2 bases, with 9 bases between. Germline CDR1 is SGHDN and CDR2 is FVKESK. The DNA for the CDR3 is TGTGCCAGCAGCCGCACCGGGACTGGAAACACCATATATTTT. Its translation: CASSRTGTGNTIYF.

V usage is TRBV9 and J usage is TRBJ2-1; 7 bases fit TRBD1. The CDR3 loop spans 16 amino acids. The junction had 13 bases not matched to a gene; V was cut back by 3 bases and J by 7 bases. Looked up from germline, CDR1 is SGDLS and CDR2 is YYNGEE. CDR3 nucleotides: TGTGCCAGCAGCGCCACAGGGGTGGTAAGTGTGAATGAGCAGTTCTTC. Translated, it gives CASSATGVVSVNEQFF.

This rearrangement joins TRBV28 to TRBJ1-2; 11 bases are a match to TRBD1. CDR1 is MDHEN, CDR2 SYDVKM, per germline. The CDR3 is 14 amino acids. Losses at the gene ends were 6 bases for V and 5 bases for J; bases not matched to a gene: 5. CDR3 coding DNA: TGTGCCAGCAGGGTCGGGGACAGGGGGTATGGCTACACCTTC. Translated: CASRVGDRGYGYTF.